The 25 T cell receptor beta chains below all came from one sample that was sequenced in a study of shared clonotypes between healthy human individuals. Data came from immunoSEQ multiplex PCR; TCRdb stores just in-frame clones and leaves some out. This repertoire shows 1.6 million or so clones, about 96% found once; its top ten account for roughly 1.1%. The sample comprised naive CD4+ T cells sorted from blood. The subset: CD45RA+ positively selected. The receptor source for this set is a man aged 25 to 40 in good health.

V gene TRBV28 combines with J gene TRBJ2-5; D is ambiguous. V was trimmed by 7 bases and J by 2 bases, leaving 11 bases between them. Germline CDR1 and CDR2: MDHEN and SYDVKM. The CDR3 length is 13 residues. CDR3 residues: CASTESSQETQYF. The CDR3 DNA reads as TGTGCCAGCACCGAGAGCAGTCAAGAGACCCAGTACTTC.

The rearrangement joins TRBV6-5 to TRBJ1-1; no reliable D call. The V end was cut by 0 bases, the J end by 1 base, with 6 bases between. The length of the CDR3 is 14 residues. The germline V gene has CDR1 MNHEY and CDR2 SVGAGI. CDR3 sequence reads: CASSYSIWNTEAFF. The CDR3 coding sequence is TGTGCCAGCAGTTACTCGATCTGGAACACTGAAGCTTTCTTT.

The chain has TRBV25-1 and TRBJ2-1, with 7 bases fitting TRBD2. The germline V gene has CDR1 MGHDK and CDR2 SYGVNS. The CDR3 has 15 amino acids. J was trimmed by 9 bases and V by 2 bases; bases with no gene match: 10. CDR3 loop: CASSETGLTVPEQFF. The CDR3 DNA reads TGTGCCAGCAGTGAAACGGGACTAACGGTTCCTGAGCAGTTCTTC.

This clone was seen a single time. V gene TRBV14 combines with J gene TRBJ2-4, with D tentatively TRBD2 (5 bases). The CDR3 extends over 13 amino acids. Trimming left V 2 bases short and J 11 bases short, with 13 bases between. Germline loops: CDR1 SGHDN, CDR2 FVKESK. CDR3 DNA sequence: TGTGCCAGCAGCCAAATCCGGGGTAGCGTTCAGTACTTC. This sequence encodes CASSQIRGSVQYF.

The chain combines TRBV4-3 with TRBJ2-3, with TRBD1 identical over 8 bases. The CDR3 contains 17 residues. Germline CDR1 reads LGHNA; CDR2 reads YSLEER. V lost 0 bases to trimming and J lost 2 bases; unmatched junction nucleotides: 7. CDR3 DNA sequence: TGCGCCAGCAGCCAAGATTTGGGACAGGCGAACACAGATACGCAGTATTTT. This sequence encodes CASSQDLGQANTDTQYF.

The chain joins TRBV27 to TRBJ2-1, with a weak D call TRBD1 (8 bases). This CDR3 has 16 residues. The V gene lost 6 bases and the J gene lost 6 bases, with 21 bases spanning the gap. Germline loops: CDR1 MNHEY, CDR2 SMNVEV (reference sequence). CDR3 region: CASSGVRTGRGNEQFF. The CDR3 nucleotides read TGTGCCAGCAGCGGGGTCCGGACAGGGAGGGGCAATGAGCAGTTCTTC.

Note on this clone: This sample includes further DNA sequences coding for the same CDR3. The CDR3 loop reads CASSSGTYEQYF. The CDR3 bases are TGTGCCAGCAGTTCAGGGACCTACGAGCAGTACTTC. The gene calls are TRBV28 and TRBJ2-7; weak D call: TRBD1 (5 bases). This CDR3 comprises 12 residues. The ends were cut back, 4 bases at V and 2 bases at J, with 6 bases in the middle. The germline V gene has CDR1 MDHEN and CDR2 SYDVKM.

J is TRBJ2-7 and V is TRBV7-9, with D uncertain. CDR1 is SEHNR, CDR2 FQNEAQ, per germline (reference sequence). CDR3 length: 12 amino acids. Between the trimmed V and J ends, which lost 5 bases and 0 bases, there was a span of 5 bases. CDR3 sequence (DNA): TGTGCCAGCAGCAAGAGCTCCTACGAGCAGTACTTC. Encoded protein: CASSKSSYEQYF.

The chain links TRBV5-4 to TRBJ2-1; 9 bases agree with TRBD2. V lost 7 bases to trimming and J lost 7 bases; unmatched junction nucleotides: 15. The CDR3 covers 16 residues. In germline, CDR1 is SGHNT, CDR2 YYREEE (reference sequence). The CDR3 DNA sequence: TGTGCCAGCCGCAATTCGCGGGAGGGCGCGTTTAATGAGCAGTTCTTC. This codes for CASRNSREGAFNEQFF.

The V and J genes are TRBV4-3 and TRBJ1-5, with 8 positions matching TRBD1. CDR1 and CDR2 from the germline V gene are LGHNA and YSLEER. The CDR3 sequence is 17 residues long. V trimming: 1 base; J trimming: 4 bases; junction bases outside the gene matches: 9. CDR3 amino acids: CASSQVVGTGPNQPQHF. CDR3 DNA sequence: TGCGCCAGCAGCCAAGTGGTGGGGACAGGACCGAATCAGCCCCAGCATTTT.

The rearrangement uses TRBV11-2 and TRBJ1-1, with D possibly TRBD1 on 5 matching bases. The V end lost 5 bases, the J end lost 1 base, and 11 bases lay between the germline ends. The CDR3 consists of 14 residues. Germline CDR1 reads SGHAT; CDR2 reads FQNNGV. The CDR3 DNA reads TGTGCCAGCAGCCTAACAGGAAGGAACACTGAAGCTTTCTTT. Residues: CASSLTGRNTEAFF.

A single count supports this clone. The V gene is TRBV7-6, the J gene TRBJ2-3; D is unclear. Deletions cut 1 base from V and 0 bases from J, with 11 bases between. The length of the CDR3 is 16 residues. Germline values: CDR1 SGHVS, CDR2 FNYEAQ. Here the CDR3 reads CASSLDSAYSTDTQYF. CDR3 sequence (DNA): TGTGCCAGCAGCTTAGATTCTGCATATAGCACAGATACGCAGTATTTT.

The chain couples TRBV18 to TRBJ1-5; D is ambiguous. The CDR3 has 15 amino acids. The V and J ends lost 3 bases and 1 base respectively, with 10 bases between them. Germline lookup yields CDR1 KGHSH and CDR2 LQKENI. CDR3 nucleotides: TGTGCCAGCTCACCCCCGTCTCGGAGCAATCAGCCCCAGCATTTT. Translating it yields CASSPPSRSNQPQHF.

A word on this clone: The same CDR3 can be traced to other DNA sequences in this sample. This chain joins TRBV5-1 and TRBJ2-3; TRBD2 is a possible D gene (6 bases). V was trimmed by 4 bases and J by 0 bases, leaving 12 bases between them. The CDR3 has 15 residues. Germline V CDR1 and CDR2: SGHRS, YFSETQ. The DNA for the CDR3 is TGCGCCAGCAGCCTACGGGACTCGAGCACAGATACGCAGTATTTT. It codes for CASSLRDSSTDTQYF.

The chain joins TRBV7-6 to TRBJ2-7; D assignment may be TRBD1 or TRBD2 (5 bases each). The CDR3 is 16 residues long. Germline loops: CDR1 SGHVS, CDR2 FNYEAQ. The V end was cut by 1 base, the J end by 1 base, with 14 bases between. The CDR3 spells CASSLGGATASYEQYF. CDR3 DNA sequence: TGTGCCAGCAGCTTAGGAGGGGCAACAGCTTCCTACGAGCAGTACTTC.

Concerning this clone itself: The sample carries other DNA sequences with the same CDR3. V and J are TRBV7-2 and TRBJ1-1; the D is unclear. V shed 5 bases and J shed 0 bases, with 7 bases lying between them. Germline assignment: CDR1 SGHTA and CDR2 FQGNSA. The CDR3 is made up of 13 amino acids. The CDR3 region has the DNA TGTGCCAGCAGCCCCCAAGTGAACACTGAAGCTTTCTTT. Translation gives CASSPQVNTEAFF.

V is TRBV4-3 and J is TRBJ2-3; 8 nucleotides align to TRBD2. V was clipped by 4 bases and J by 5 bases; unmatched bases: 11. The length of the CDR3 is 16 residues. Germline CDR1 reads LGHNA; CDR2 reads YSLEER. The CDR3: CASSLRTSRTGDTQYF. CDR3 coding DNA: TGCGCCAGCAGCCTACGGACTAGCCGCACAGGAGATACGCAGTATTTT.

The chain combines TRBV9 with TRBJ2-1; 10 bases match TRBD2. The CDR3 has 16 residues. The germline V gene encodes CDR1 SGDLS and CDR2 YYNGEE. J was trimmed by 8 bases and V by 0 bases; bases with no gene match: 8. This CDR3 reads CASSVGASGRSYEQFF. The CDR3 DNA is TGTGCCAGCAGCGTAGGAGCTAGCGGGAGATCTTATGAGCAGTTCTTC. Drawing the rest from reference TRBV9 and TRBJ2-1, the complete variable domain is DSGVTQTPKHLITATGQRVTLRCSPRSGDLSVYWYQQSLDQGLQFLIQYYNGEERAKGNILERFSAQQFPDLHSELNLSSLELGDSALYFCASSVGASGRSYEQFFGPGTRLTVL.

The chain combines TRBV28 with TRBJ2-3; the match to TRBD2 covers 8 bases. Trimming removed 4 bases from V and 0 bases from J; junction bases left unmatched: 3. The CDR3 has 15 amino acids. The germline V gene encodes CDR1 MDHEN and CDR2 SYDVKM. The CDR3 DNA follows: TGTGCCAGCAGTTCAGCGGGAGCCAGCACAGATACGCAGTATTTT. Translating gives CASSSAGASTDTQYF. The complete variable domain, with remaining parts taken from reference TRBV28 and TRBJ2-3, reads DVKVTQSSRYLVKRTGEKVFLECVQDMDHENMFWYRQDPGLGLRLIYFSYDVKMKEKGDIPEGYSVSREKKERFSLILESASTNQTSMYLCASSSAGASTDTQYFGPGTRLTVL.

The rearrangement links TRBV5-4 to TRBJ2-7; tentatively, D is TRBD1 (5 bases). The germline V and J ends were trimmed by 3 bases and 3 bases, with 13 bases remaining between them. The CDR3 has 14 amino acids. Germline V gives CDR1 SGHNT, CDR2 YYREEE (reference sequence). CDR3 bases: TGTGCCAGCAGCTCAGAAACAGGATTCTACGAGCAGTACTTC. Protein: CASSSETGFYEQYF.

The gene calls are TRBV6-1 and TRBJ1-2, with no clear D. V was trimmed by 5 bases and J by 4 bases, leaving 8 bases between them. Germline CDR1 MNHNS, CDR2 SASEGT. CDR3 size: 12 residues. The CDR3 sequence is CASSMGSYGYTF. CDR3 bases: TGTGCCAGCAGTATGGGATCCTATGGCTACACCTTC.

CDR3 amino acids: CASSLGSGRFEQFF. CDR3 in DNA: TGCGCCAGCAGCTTGGGTAGCGGGAGATTTGAGCAGTTCTTC. The gene calls are TRBV5-1 and TRBJ2-1, with 9 bases identical to TRBD2. Germline CDR1 and CDR2: SGHRS and YFSETQ. The CDR3 contains 14 residues. The V gene end was trimmed by 0 bases and the J gene end by 9 bases; junction bases not matched to a gene: 4.

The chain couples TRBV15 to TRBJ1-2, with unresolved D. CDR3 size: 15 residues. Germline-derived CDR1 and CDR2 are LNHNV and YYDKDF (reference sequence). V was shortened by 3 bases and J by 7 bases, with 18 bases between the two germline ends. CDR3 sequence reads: CATSREYGPLGGYTF. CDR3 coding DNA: TGTGCCACCAGCAGGGAATACGGACCGTTGGGTGGCTACACCTTC. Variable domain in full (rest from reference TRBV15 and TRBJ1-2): DAMVIQNPRYQVTQFGKPVTLSCSQTLNHNVMYWYQQKSSQAPKLLFHYYDKDFNNEADTPDNFQSRRPNTSFCFLDIRSPGLGDTAMYLCATSREYGPLGGYTFGSGTRLTVV.

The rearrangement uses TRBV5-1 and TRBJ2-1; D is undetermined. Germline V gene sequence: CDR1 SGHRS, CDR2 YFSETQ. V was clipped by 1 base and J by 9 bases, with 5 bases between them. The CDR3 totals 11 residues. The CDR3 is CASSLKSEQFF. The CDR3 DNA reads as TGCGCCAGCAGCTTGAAGAGTGAGCAGTTCTTC.

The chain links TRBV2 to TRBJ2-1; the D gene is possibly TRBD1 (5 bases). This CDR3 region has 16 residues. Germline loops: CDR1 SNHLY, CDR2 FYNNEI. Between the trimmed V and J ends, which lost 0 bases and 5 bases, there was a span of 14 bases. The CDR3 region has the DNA TGTGCCAGCAGTGAAGCGGGTAGGGGCGAACACAATGAGCAGTTCTTC. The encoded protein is CASSEAGRGEHNEQFF.